A selection of T cell receptor beta chains follows, all from one sample in a study of blood T cell repertoires in COVID-19. Libraries were prepared by immunoSEQ multiplex PCR; TCRdb keeps only in-frame clonotypes and omits some of them. This sample has about 290,000 clones, with about 85% found just once. The sequencing input was peripheral blood. These receptors originate from a woman aged 45-65 years with active or convalescent COVID-19. Both conserved end residues are part of each CDR3. D genes are given only for firm matches. Rows give clone size only sometimes, using once, few, many, or a class for an expanded clone.

v_call: TRBV2; clone_size: .; d_call: TRBD2; j_call: TRBJ2-7; cdr3_length: 14; cdr3_aa: CASSDLAGGYEQYF; cdr3_nt: TGTGCCAGCAGTGATCTAGCGGGAGGGTACGAGCAGTACTTC
v_call: TRBV6-5; clone_size: .; d_call: TRBD2; j_call: TRBJ2-2; cdr3_length: 14; cdr3_aa: CASRPLAGAGELFF; cdr3_nt: TGTGCCAGCAGGCCACTAGCGGGAGCCGGGGAGCTGTTTTTT
v_call: TRBV5-8; clone_size: few; d_call: TRBD2; j_call: TRBJ2-1; cdr3_length: 18; cdr3_aa: CASSSAGLAVSTYNEQFF; cdr3_nt: TGTGCCAGCAGCTCAGCGGGACTAGCGGTTTCTACCTACAATGAGCAGTTCTTC
v_call: TRBV29-1; clone_size: few; d_call: .; j_call: TRBJ1-6; cdr3_length: 13; cdr3_aa: CSVGGSGDSPLHF; cdr3_nt: TGCAGCGTTGGCGGGTCCGGGGATTCACCCCTCCACTTT
v_call: TRBV9; clone_size: once; d_call: TRBD1; j_call: TRBJ2-2; cdr3_length: 17; cdr3_aa: CASSVETGTGGTGELFF; cdr3_nt: TGTGCCAGCAGCGTTGAGACCGGGACAGGGGGGACCGGGGAGCTGTTTTTT
v_call: TRBV5-4; clone_size: .; d_call: .; j_call: TRBJ1-1; cdr3_length: 13; cdr3_aa: CASHEVVDTEAFF; cdr3_nt: TGTGCCAGCCATGAGGTCGTAGACACTGAAGCTTTCTTT
v_call: TRBV2; clone_size: .; d_call: .; j_call: TRBJ1-2; cdr3_length: 15; cdr3_aa: CASQGQIRTVYGYTF; cdr3_nt: TGTGCCAGCCAAGGACAGATAAGGACAGTCTATGGCTACACCTTC
v_call: TRBV5-4; clone_size: .; d_call: TRBD2; j_call: TRBJ2-7; cdr3_length: 13; cdr3_aa: CASSFGLADEQYF; cdr3_nt: TGTGCCAGCAGCTTTGGACTAGCAGACGAGCAGTACTTC
v_call: TRBV3-1/TRBV3-2; clone_size: few; d_call: .; j_call: TRBJ2-3; cdr3_length: 16; cdr3_aa: CASSQFGLAPTDTQYF; cdr3_nt: TGTGCCAGCAGCCAATTCGGGCTAGCGCCCACAGATACGCAGTATTTT
v_call: TRBV19; clone_size: .; d_call: .; j_call: TRBJ1-4; cdr3_length: 14; cdr3_aa: CASSKGLTNEKLFF; cdr3_nt: TGTGCCAGTAGTAAGGGGCTCACTAATGAAAAACTGTTTTTT
v_call: TRBV18; clone_size: .; d_call: .; j_call: TRBJ2-1; cdr3_length: 15; cdr3_aa: CASSPWQGGDNEQFF; cdr3_nt: TGTGCCAGCTCTCCCTGGCAGGGGGGTGACAATGAGCAGTTCTTC
v_call: TRBV15; clone_size: .; d_call: .; j_call: TRBJ2-7; cdr3_length: 13; cdr3_aa: CATSRGRTYEQYF; cdr3_nt: TGTGCCACCAGCAGGGGCAGAACCTACGAGCAGTACTTC
v_call: TRBV7-2; clone_size: .; d_call: TRBD1; j_call: TRBJ2-7; cdr3_length: 15; cdr3_aa: CASSFDRGSSYEQYF; cdr3_nt: TGTGCCAGCAGCTTTGACAGGGGGTCCTCCTACGAGCAGTACTTC
v_call: TRBV28; clone_size: .; d_call: .; j_call: TRBJ1-1; cdr3_length: 12; cdr3_aa: CASSPSPQRAFF; cdr3_nt: TGTGCCAGCAGCCCAAGCCCGCAGCGGGCTTTCTTT
v_call: TRBV14; clone_size: .; d_call: TRBD2; j_call: TRBJ2-1; cdr3_length: 16; cdr3_aa: CASSQVAGGSYNEQFF; cdr3_nt: TGTGCCAGCAGCCAAGTAGCGGGGGGCTCCTACAATGAGCAGTTCTTC
v_call: TRBV4-2; clone_size: .; d_call: TRBD1; j_call: TRBJ1-5; cdr3_length: 15; cdr3_aa: CASSQDWTGSQPQHF; cdr3_nt: TGTGCCAGCAGCCAAGATTGGACAGGGAGTCAGCCCCAGCATTTT
v_call: TRBV5-1; clone_size: .; d_call: TRBD1; j_call: TRBJ1-2; cdr3_length: 14; cdr3_aa: CASSPTGVSYGYTF; cdr3_nt: TGCGCCAGCAGCCCGACAGGGGTAAGCTATGGCTACACCTTC
v_call: TRBV5-6; clone_size: .; d_call: .; j_call: TRBJ2-3; cdr3_length: 13; cdr3_aa: CASSLRGTDTQYF; cdr3_nt: TGTGCCAGCAGCTTGCGCGGCACAGATACGCAGTATTTT
v_call: TRBV5-1; clone_size: .; d_call: TRBD2; j_call: TRBJ2-3; cdr3_length: 16; cdr3_aa: CASKVLIAGGSDTQYF; cdr3_nt: TGCGCCAGCAAAGTACTGATAGCGGGAGGGTCGGATACGCAGTATTTT
v_call: TRBV11-2; clone_size: .; d_call: .; j_call: TRBJ1-2; cdr3_length: 13; cdr3_aa: CASSLDSLYGYTF; cdr3_nt: TGTGCCAGCAGCTTAGACAGTCTCTATGGCTACACCTTC
v_call: TRBV19; clone_size: .; d_call: .; j_call: TRBJ1-1; cdr3_length: 13; cdr3_aa: CASSAQVNTEAFF; cdr3_nt: TGTGCCAGTAGTGCACAGGTGAACACTGAAGCTTTCTTT
v_call: TRBV30; clone_size: .; d_call: .; j_call: TRBJ1-1; cdr3_length: 15; cdr3_aa: CAWEGTGWGNTEAFF; cdr3_nt: TGTGCCTGGGAAGGAACAGGGTGGGGCAACACTGAAGCTTTCTTT
v_call: TRBV5-4; clone_size: once; d_call: .; j_call: TRBJ1-1; cdr3_length: 15; cdr3_aa: CASSVGVTANSEAFF; cdr3_nt: TGTGCCAGCAGCGTCGGGGTGACGGCTAATTCTGAAGCTTTCTTT
v_call: TRBV2; clone_size: .; d_call: .; j_call: TRBJ1-2; cdr3_length: 14; cdr3_aa: CASNQDNTNYGYTF; cdr3_nt: TGTGCCAGCAATCAGGACAACACTAACTATGGCTACACCTTC
v_call: TRBV9; clone_size: .; d_call: TRBD1; j_call: TRBJ2-4; cdr3_length: 16; cdr3_aa: CASSVDRGLAKNIQYF; cdr3_nt: TGTGCCAGCAGCGTGGACAGGGGGCTGGCCAAAAACATTCAGTACTTC
v_call: TRBV7-8; clone_size: .; d_call: TRBD1; j_call: TRBJ1-3; cdr3_length: 15; cdr3_aa: CASSLGSDRVYTIYF; cdr3_nt: TGTGCCAGCAGCTTAGGATCGGACAGGGTATACACCATATATTTT
v_call: TRBV3-1/TRBV3-2; clone_size: .; d_call: TRBD1; j_call: TRBJ2-7; cdr3_length: 14; cdr3_aa: CASSQGDRTYEQYF; cdr3_nt: TGTGCCAGCAGCCAAGGGGACAGGACCTACGAGCAGTACTTC
v_call: TRBV6-1; clone_size: .; d_call: TRBD1; j_call: TRBJ2-3; cdr3_length: 15; cdr3_aa: CASSEEVTGVDTQYF; cdr3_nt: TGTGCCAGCAGTGAAGAGGTGACAGGGGTAGATACGCAGTATTTT
v_call: TRBV19; clone_size: .; d_call: .; j_call: TRBJ1-2; cdr3_length: 14; cdr3_aa: CASSFSGGFYGYTF; cdr3_nt: TGTGCCAGTAGTTTTTCGGGGGGATTCTATGGCTACACCTTC
v_call: TRBV29-1; clone_size: .; d_call: TRBD1; j_call: TRBJ1-4; cdr3_length: 15; cdr3_aa: CSVGGVRQGNEKLFF; cdr3_nt: TGCAGCGTTGGAGGGGTAAGACAGGGGAACGAAAAACTGTTTTTT
v_call: TRBV2; clone_size: .; d_call: TRBD1; j_call: TRBJ1-4; cdr3_length: 15; cdr3_aa: CASSTFGTGNEKLFF; cdr3_nt: TGTGCCAGCAGCACTTTCGGGACAGGGAATGAAAAACTGTTTTTT
v_call: TRBV19; clone_size: .; d_call: TRBD1; j_call: TRBJ2-7; cdr3_length: 14; cdr3_aa: CASSISGTGFEQYF; cdr3_nt: TGTGCCAGTAGTATCTCCGGGACAGGGTTCGAGCAGTACTTC
v_call: TRBV7-8; clone_size: .; d_call: TRBD1; j_call: TRBJ1-5; cdr3_length: 15; cdr3_aa: CASSLVDRVGQPQHF; cdr3_nt: TGTGCCAGCAGCTTAGTGGACAGGGTAGGCCAGCCCCAGCATTTT
v_call: TRBV9; clone_size: .; d_call: TRBD2; j_call: TRBJ2-1; cdr3_length: 20; cdr3_aa: CASSVVGLAGAGISYNEQFF; cdr3_nt: TGTGCCAGCAGCGTAGTAGGACTAGCGGGAGCCGGTATATCCTACAATGAGCAGTTCTTC
v_call: TRBV2; clone_size: .; d_call: TRBD1; j_call: TRBJ2-3; cdr3_length: 15; cdr3_aa: CASSSDRGNTDTQYF; cdr3_nt: TGTGCCAGCAGTTCTGACAGGGGAAACACAGATACGCAGTATTTT
v_call: TRBV5-1; clone_size: .; d_call: .; j_call: TRBJ1-1; cdr3_length: 16; cdr3_aa: CASSLGLAGANTEAFF; cdr3_nt: TGCGCCAGCAGCCTTGGTTTGGCAGGGGCGAACACTGAAGCTTTCTTT